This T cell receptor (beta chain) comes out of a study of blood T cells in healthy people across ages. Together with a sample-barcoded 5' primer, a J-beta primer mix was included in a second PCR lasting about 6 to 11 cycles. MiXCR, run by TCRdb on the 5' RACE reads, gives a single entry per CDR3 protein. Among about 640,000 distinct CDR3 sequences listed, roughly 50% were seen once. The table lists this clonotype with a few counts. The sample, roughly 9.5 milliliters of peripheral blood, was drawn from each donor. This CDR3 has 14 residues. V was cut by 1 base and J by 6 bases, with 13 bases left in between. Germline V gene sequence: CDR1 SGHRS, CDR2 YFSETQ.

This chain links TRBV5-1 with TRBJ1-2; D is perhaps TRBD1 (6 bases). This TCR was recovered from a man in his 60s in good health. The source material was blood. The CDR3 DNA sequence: TGCGCCAGCAGCTTGATGGCGGGGGCGGATGGCTACACCTTC. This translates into CASSLMAGADGYTF.